This record looks at one TCR beta chain sequence and its context. The data were obtained in a study of T cells in Graves' hyperthyroidism and ophthalmopathy. TCR beta CDR3 regions were amplified from RNA. HTBI primers were the set used in a first-round RT-PCR of the TCR CDR3. MiXCR, run by TCRdb on the multiplex PCR reads, gives a single entry per CDR3 protein. The sample contains over 150,000 distinct CDR3 sequences, around 16% of which appear only once. The V and J ends lost 6 bases and 4 bases respectively, with 9 bases between them. The CDR3 is 11 residues long. Germline V lookup: CDR1 GTSNPN, CDR2 SVGIG (reference sequence). Diagnoses were made from clinical symptoms, serum measures (thyroxine and TRAb), thyroid ultrasound and orbital computed tomography.

This sequence originates from a woman aged 50 to 60 with Graves' hyperthyroidism. The specimen sequenced was blood. The gene calls are TRBV30 and TRBJ1-2; the D gene is possibly TRBD1 (5 bases). This chain's CDR3 is CACDSGYGYTF. CDR3 in DNA: TGTGCCTGCGACAGTGGCTATGGCTACACCTTC.